The 6 T cell receptor beta chains below were found in one sample sequenced in a study of blood T cells in healthy people across ages. PCR was performed a second time for roughly 7 to 11 cycles using a sample-barcoded 5' primer and a J-beta primer mix. A single record per CDR3 protein comes from TCRdb applying MiXCR to the 5' RACE reads. The sample includes just under 750,000 distinct CDR3 sequences, about a fifth seen only once; the top ten take about 22%. Sequencing was done on a sample of blood. The source of these receptors is a man in his sixties or seventies in good health.

There are a few counts of this clonotype. V and J are TRBV29-1 and TRBJ2-1; TRBD1 matches 9 bases. Germline values: CDR1 SQVTM, CDR2 ANQGSEA. The ends lost 8 bases at V and 2 bases at J; junction bases unmatched: 7. CDR3 length: 14 amino acids. DNA of the CDR3: TGCAGCCCGAAAGGACAGGGGACCTACAATGAGCAGTTCTTC. Encoded protein: CSPKGQGTYNEQFF.

The genes are TRBV27 and TRBJ2-5; D is unclear. This CDR3 has 13 residues. CDR1 is MNHEY, CDR2 SMNVEV, per germline (reference sequence). The ends were cut back, 6 bases at V and 5 bases at J, with 13 bases in the middle. In DNA, the CDR3 is TGTGCCAGCAGACCTCCTAGTGTGGAGACCCAGTACTTC. Protein sequence: CASRPPSVETQYF.

This clonotype has a handful of counts. The chain links TRBV19 to TRBJ1-4, with a tentative D call TRBD1 (5 bases). V shed 4 bases and J shed 2 bases, with 14 bases lying between them. Germline V gene data show CDR1 as LNHDA and CDR2 as SQIVND (reference sequence). The CDR3 loop spans 16 amino acids. CDR3 in DNA: TGTGCCAGTAGTACCGGGACTAGCCGCACTAATGAAAAACTGTTTTTT. Amino acid sequence: CASSTGTSRTNEKLFF.

This clonotype was counted many times. The rearrangement joins TRBV7-2 to TRBJ2-5; D gene uncertain. Deletions cut 1 base from V and 3 bases from J, with 12 bases between. CDR1 is SGHTA, CDR2 FQGNSA, per germline. The CDR3 is made up of 15 amino acids. This chain's CDR3 is CASSLGFARKETQYF. The CDR3 DNA reads as TGTGCCAGCAGCTTAGGCTTTGCCAGAAAAGAGACCCAGTACTTC. The full variable domain, its missing parts supplied by reference TRBV7-2 and TRBJ2-5, is GAGVSQSPSNKVTEKGKDVELRCDPISGHTALYWYRQSLGQGLEFLIYFQGNSAPDKSGLPSDRFSAERTGGSVSTLTIQRTQQEDSAVYLCASSLGFARKETQYFGPGTRLLVL.

This clonotype was counted between two and nine times. The chain uses TRBV28 and TRBJ2-4; the D gene is possibly TRBD1 (5 bases). CDR1 is MDHEN and CDR2 is SYDVKM in the germline V gene. The CDR3 is made up of 12 amino acids. For the CDR3, the DNA is TGTGCGTCAGGGATCAGGTCGGTCATTCAGTACTTC. This encodes CASGIRSVIQYF.

The chain employs TRBV29-1 and TRBJ2-1; TRBD2 matches at 12 bases. From germline, CDR1 is SQVTM and CDR2 ANQGSEA. Losses at the gene ends were 7 bases for V and 6 bases for J; bases not matched to a gene: 7. This CDR3 contains 14 residues. CDR3 bases: TGCAGCGGACGACTAGCGGGAGTGGGCAATGAGCAGTTCTTC. As protein: CSGRLAGVGNEQFF.